Detailed here is one TCR beta chain. This record belongs to a study of blood T cell repertoires in COVID-19. Study summary: Acute and convalescent COVID-19 samples came from the United States, Italy and Spain. T cells, B-cell-depleted T cells, or PBMCs provided the cDNA or gDNA that served as material.

Assay used: immunoSEQ multiplex PCR; TCRdb lists only in-frame clones, some missing. The sample shows fewer than 500,000 clones, about 90% of them seen only once. Trimming shortened V by 8 bases and J by 2 bases, and 12 bases separated the two germline ends. The germline gives CDR1 ENHRY, CDR2 SYGVKD. The CDR3 spans 13 residues. Seattle cases were enrolled at active infection and followed longitudinally. The clonotype comes from a man aged 18 to 30 with COVID-19, enrolled during active disease. Material for sequencing was peripheral blood. This chain links TRBV10-3 with TRBJ2-5; D perhaps matches TRBD2 (7 bases). CDR3 nucleotide sequence: TGTGCCATCGGGGGGGGCCCACAAGAGACCCAGTACTTC. Residues: CAIGGGPQETQYF.